This T cell receptor (beta chain) was captured by sequencing in a study of CD8+ T cells in alopecia areata. Study background: Patients received oral tofacitinib, 5 to 10 mg twice daily, for moderate-to-severe alopecia areata. The investigators scored severity in treated patients by the percentage of affected scalp area. Study-wide points: How baseline CD8+ expansion relates to response remains uncertain (there was one nonresponder). Patients showed less clear TCR sequence sharing than mice, possibly partly because of HLA diversity.

Deletions cut 5 bases from V and 8 bases from J, with 28 bases between. The CDR3 extends over 18 amino acids. Germline CDR1 SGHTA, CDR2 FQGNSA. Extraction and reverse transcription of RNA yielded cDNA as the sequencing template. TCRdb's copy holds only in-frame clones and misses some; the assay was immunoSEQ multiplex PCR. Of 50,000 to 65,000 clones detected, about 43% appear once; the ten largest clones hold approximately 20%. Treatment of the sample: oral pan-JAK inhibitor, 5-10 mg twice daily. This clone was detected only a few times. Its cognate antigen is unknown. The origin of this receptor is a human donor with alopecia areata. The material was CD8+ T cells sorted from blood, obtained at approximately week 36, from a patient treated with tofacitinib. The chain employs TRBV7-2 and TRBJ2-1, with D possibly being TRBD1 (6 bases). This CDR3 is CASSTRDLWGPEVDEQFF. The CDR3, as DNA: TGTGCCAGCAGCACTAGAGATTTATGGGGGCCGGAGGTGGATGAGCAGTTCTTC.